The present entry profiles one T cell receptor beta chain with its context. No antigen is known for it. The authors used template switching to add a universal primer site and gave cDNA unique molecular identifiers. MiXCR was run by TCRdb on the 5' RACE reads, yielding one entry per CDR3 protein. This sample has some 97,000 distinct CDR3 sequences, with about 6.1% found just once. These data originate in a study of identical twins. General study points: Whereas memory repertoires showed no such difference, abundant cord blood beta clonotypes carried fewer insertions. Out-of-frame alpha sequences shared between twins exhibited an excess of low generation probability. Weaker excess twin sharing was seen among beta out-of-frame sequences.

The CDR3 runs to 13 residues. The germline V gene encodes CDR1 MNHEY and CDR2 SVGEGT. Germline trimming cut 0 bases from V and 9 bases from J; bases unmatched to any gene: 2. Sequences were obtained from memory T cells sorted from blood. This TCR derives from a woman aged 50 to 60 in good health. The chain links TRBV6-2 or TRBV6-3 to TRBJ2-1, with TRBD2 identical over 7 bases. The CDR3 is CASSYSIAGEQFF. CDR3 bases: TGTGCCAGCAGTTACTCAATAGCGGGTGAGCAGTTCTTC.